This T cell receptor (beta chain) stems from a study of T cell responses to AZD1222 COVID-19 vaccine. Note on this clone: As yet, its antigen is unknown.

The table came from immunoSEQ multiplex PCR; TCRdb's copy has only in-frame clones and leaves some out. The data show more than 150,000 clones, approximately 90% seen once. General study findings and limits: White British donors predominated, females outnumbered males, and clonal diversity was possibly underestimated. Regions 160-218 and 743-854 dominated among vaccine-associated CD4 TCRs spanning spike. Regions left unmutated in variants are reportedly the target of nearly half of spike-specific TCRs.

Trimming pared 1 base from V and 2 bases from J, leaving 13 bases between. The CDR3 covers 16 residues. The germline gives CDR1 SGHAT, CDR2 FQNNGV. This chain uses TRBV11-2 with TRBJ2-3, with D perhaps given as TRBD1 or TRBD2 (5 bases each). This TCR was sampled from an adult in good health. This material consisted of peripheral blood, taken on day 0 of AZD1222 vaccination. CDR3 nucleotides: TGTGCCAGCAGCTTAGGAGCGGACACAAACACAGATACGCAGTATTTT. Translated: CASSLGADTNTDTQYF. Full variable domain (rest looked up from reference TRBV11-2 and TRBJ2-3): EAGVAQSPRYKIIEKRQSVAFWCNPISGHATLYWYQQILGQGPKLLIQFQNNGVVDDSQLPKDRFSAERLKGVDSTLKIQPAKLEDSAVYLCASSLGADTNTDTQYFGPGTRLTVL.